This T cell receptor beta chain emerged from a study of CD8+ T cells in alopecia areata. General study findings and limits: When scalp samples are sequenced, resident alphabeta T cells of normal skin are also captured. Across lesional scalp, and particularly alopecia totalis/universalis, clonality surpassed that of normal scalp.

Worth noting for this clone: The antigen is unknown.

Extracted from the samples, RNA was reverse transcribed into cDNA to serve as the sequencing template. Clones were read by immunoSEQ multiplex PCR, and TCRdb kept only the in-frame ones, dropping some. The repertoire holds 60,000 to 65,000 clones, with 40% to 50% as singletons. Germline V CDR1 and CDR2: GTSNPN, SVGIG (reference sequence). V dropped 4 bases and J dropped 2 bases, with 17 bases sitting between them. This CDR3 region has 15 residues. Peripheral blood samples and lesional scalp punch biopsies were obtained from alopecia areata patients. Sequenced material: NKG2D-low CD8+ T cells sorted from blood. The source of this sequence is a human donor with alopecia areata. The rearrangement links TRBV30 to TRBJ1-2, with D perhaps matching TRBD1 (5 bases). This CDR3 reads CAWTTNKWGNYGYTF. The DNA for the CDR3 is TGTGCCTGGACTACCAACAAATGGGGGAACTATGGCTACACCTTC.